The rows below give T cell receptor beta chains drawn from one sample of a study of cytomegalovirus exposure and HLA in healthy donors. Profiled with immunoSEQ multiplex PCR; TCRdb holds only in-frame clones, not every one. The sample lists some 220,000 clones; just under 85% were seen once. Material: PBMCs. The source is a woman between 40 and 50 years old in good health and CMV-seronegative. The CDR3 runs from the conserved cysteine through the conserved F or W. The D gene is left open where the match is weak. Expanded clones get a size class; other rows say once, few or many, or leave the size out.

v_call,d_call,j_call,clone_size,cdr3_nt,cdr3_aa
TRBV11-3,NA,TRBJ1-2,NA,TGTGCCAGCAGCTCCCCGCCCGACAGAAGTGGCTACACCTTC,CASSSPPDRSGYTF
TRBV6-5,TRBD1,TRBJ2-5,NA,TGTGCCAGCAGTTTTACAGGGGTGGCCCAAGAGACCCAGTACTTC,CASSFTGVAQETQYF
TRBV5-6,NA,TRBJ2-3,NA,TGTGCCAGCAGCCCCAGTTTAGCGCAGCACACAGATACGCAGTATTTT,CASSPSLAQHTDTQYF
TRBV9,TRBD2,TRBJ2-2,NA,TGTGCCAGCAGCCCCCAGGCGGGGGAGGTCACCGGGGAGCTGTTTTTT,CASSPQAGEVTGELFF
TRBV9,TRBD2,TRBJ2-3,few,TGTGCCAGCAGCCCCTTAGCGGGAAACACAGATACGCAGTATTTT,CASSPLAGNTDTQYF
TRBV4-3,NA,TRBJ1-2,NA,TGCGCCAGCAGCCAAGCGGTCGGGCAGGGGTATGGCTACACCTTC,CASSQAVGQGYGYTF
TRBV4-3,NA,TRBJ1-2,NA,TGCGCCAGCAGCCAAGATGGCGGTTGGGGCGGCTACACCTTC,CASSQDGGWGGYTF
TRBV9,NA,TRBJ2-7,once,TGTGCCAGCAGCGCCCTGGACACCAACTACGAGCAGTACTTC,CASSALDTNYEQYF
TRBV7-9,TRBD1,TRBJ1-2,NA,TGTGCCAGCAGCTCCCGACAGGGCGATGGCTACACCTTC,CASSSRQGDGYTF
TRBV15,NA,TRBJ2-3,NA,TGTGCCACCATGGTCGGAGGGGGGGCGGATACGCAGTATTTT,CATMVGGGADTQYF
TRBV18,NA,TRBJ2-7,NA,TGTGCCAGCTCACGGGCGGAGGGGCAGTACTTC,CASSRAEGQYF
TRBV6-5,TRBD1,TRBJ1-5,NA,TGTGCCAGCAGGTCACAGGGGAATCAGCCCCAGCATTTT,CASRSQGNQPQHF
TRBV10-3,TRBD1,TRBJ1-1,few,TGTGCCATCAGTGAGACAGGGGGCATCTATGACACTGAAGCTTTCTTT,CAISETGGIYDTEAFF
TRBV7-6,NA,TRBJ2-7,NA,TGTGCCAGCAGCTTAGGAATTGGGGGCGGCGCCTACGAGCAGTACTTC,CASSLGIGGGAYEQYF
TRBV7-8,TRBD1,TRBJ2-6,NA,TGTGCCAGCAGCTTCGGACAGGGCTCGACTGGGGCCAACGTCCTGACTTTC,CASSFGQGSTGANVLTF
TRBV5-1,NA,TRBJ1-2,once,TGCGCCAGCAGCTTGGGCCAGGGAAAAGGCTACACCTTC,CASSLGQGKGYTF
TRBV14,TRBD2,TRBJ2-3,NA,TGTGCCAGCAGCCTACCGGGACTAGCGGGGTCTTTGGGCACAGATACGCAGTATTTT,CASSLPGLAGSLGTDTQYF
TRBV19,TRBD1,TRBJ2-1,NA,TGTGCCAGTAGAGAATCCGGGACAGGGCGGAATGAGCAGTTCTTC,CASRESGTGRNEQFF
TRBV2,NA,TRBJ1-1,NA,TGTGCCAGCAATCTAGGGGGATCGAACACTGAAGCTTTCTTT,CASNLGGSNTEAFF
TRBV19,NA,TRBJ2-6,few,TGTGCTAGCCGTACAGGGAGGGAAAGGGCCAACGTCCTGACTTTC,CASRTGRERANVLTF
TRBV18,TRBD1,TRBJ2-1,NA,TGTGCCAGCTCTCTGGACAGGGGAATGAACAATGAGCAGTTCTTC,CASSLDRGMNNEQFF
TRBV18,NA,TRBJ2-5,once,TGTGCCAGCTCACCAGGACTGTTGAGGGAGACCCAGTACTTC,CASSPGLLRETQYF
TRBV19,TRBD1,TRBJ1-1,NA,TGTGCCAGTAGTAGTGAACAGGGGGCTTGGAACACTGAAGCTTTCTTT,CASSSEQGAWNTEAFF
TRBV5-4,TRBD1,TRBJ1-1,NA,TGTGCCAGCAGCAGGCCGGGACAGGGGGCGCGAACTGAAGCTTTCTTT,CASSRPGQGARTEAFF
TRBV28,TRBD1,TRBJ1-2,NA,TGTGCCAGCAGCCCAGGGGGAATGGTTGGCTACACCTTC,CASSPGGMVGYTF
TRBV6-5,NA,TRBJ1-5,NA,TGTGCCAGCAGTTACTCAGCGCAAGGACAGCCCCAGCATTTT,CASSYSAQGQPQHF